These T cell receptor beta chains were read from a single sample in a study of graft-versus-host responses after intestinal transplantation. TCRdb's table, derived via immunoSEQ multiplex PCR, lists solely in-frame clones and lacks some. The table shows about 100,000 clones, with more than 80% occurring only once. The sequencing used PBMCs, collected about 450 days after intestinal transplant. All receptors derive from a human patient who received an intestinal transplant, so some T cells may come from the graft donor. CDR3s include the opening cysteine and the closing phenylalanine or tryptophan. Each record gives: V gene, CDR3 length, clone size, J gene, D gene, CDR3 DNA, CDR3 protein. D genes are given only for firm matches. Rows give clone size only sometimes, using once, few, many, or a class for an expanded clone.

v_call: TRBV7-9; cdr3_length: 15; clone_size: -; j_call: TRBJ2-7; d_call: TRBD1; cdr3_nt: TGTGCCAGCAGCCTACCCGACAGGGGATTACGCGAGCAGTACTTC; cdr3_aa: CASSLPDRGLREQYF
v_call: TRBV6-1; cdr3_length: 17; clone_size: -; j_call: TRBJ1-3; d_call: -; cdr3_nt: TGTGCCAGCAGTGAGACCGGGTGGGCCATCTCTGGAAACACCATATACTTT; cdr3_aa: CASSETGWAISGNTIYF
v_call: TRBV10-3; cdr3_length: 13; clone_size: -; j_call: TRBJ2-3; d_call: TRBD1; cdr3_nt: TGTGCCATCAGTGAGTCGAGACAGGGATCCCTGTATTTT; cdr3_aa: CAISESRQGSLYF
v_call: TRBV13; cdr3_length: 15; clone_size: once; j_call: TRBJ2-7; d_call: -; cdr3_nt: TGTGCCAGCAGCTTTCAGGGAGGTTCTATGGACGAGCAGTACTTC; cdr3_aa: CASSFQGGSMDEQYF
v_call: TRBV15; cdr3_length: 14; clone_size: -; j_call: TRBJ2-3; d_call: -; cdr3_nt: TGTGCCACCAGCGAGTACCAGGGCGCAGATACGCAGTATTTT; cdr3_aa: CATSEYQGADTQYF
v_call: TRBV6-1; cdr3_length: 15; clone_size: once; j_call: TRBJ2-5; d_call: TRBD2; cdr3_nt: TGTGCCAGCAGTGAACTAGCGGGGGGGCTGGAGACCCAGTACTTC; cdr3_aa: CASSELAGGLETQYF
v_call: TRBV5-1; cdr3_length: 13; clone_size: once; j_call: TRBJ2-7; d_call: -; cdr3_nt: TGCGCCAGCAGCTTCGGGGGAGCCTACGAGCAGTACTTC; cdr3_aa: CASSFGGAYEQYF
v_call: TRBV6-8; cdr3_length: 15; clone_size: few; j_call: TRBJ2-2; d_call: -; cdr3_nt: TGTGCCAGCATCCCCCCCAGCGGGAACACCGGGGAGCTGTTTTTT; cdr3_aa: CASIPPSGNTGELFF
v_call: TRBV5-1; cdr3_length: 14; clone_size: -; j_call: TRBJ1-2; d_call: -; cdr3_nt: TGCGCCAGCAGCTCCGACCCAAATAACTATGGCTACACCTTC; cdr3_aa: CASSSDPNNYGYTF
v_call: TRBV2; cdr3_length: 11; clone_size: -; j_call: TRBJ2-7; d_call: -; cdr3_nt: TGTGCCAGCAGGCGACTCTACGAGCAGTACTTC; cdr3_aa: CASRRLYEQYF
v_call: TRBV2; cdr3_length: 15; clone_size: -; j_call: TRBJ2-2; d_call: -; cdr3_nt: TGTGCCAGCAGTCCCGGACAGAGTGGAACCGGGGAGCTGTTTTTT; cdr3_aa: CASSPGQSGTGELFF
v_call: TRBV7-9; cdr3_length: 14; clone_size: -; j_call: TRBJ1-6; d_call: TRBD1; cdr3_nt: TGTGCCAGCAGCTGGGGACAGGGGAATTCACCCCTCCACTTT; cdr3_aa: CASSWGQGNSPLHF
v_call: TRBV6-1; cdr3_length: 13; clone_size: -; j_call: TRBJ1-2; d_call: -; cdr3_nt: TGTGCCAGCAGGGCCGGACAGAACTATGGCTACACCTTC; cdr3_aa: CASRAGQNYGYTF
v_call: TRBV10-3; cdr3_length: 16; clone_size: -; j_call: TRBJ2-5; d_call: TRBD2; cdr3_nt: TGTGCCATCAGTGAGTCGACCCGGGGGGGCCGGGAGACCCAGTACTTC; cdr3_aa: CAISESTRGGRETQYF
v_call: TRBV2; cdr3_length: 14; clone_size: once; j_call: TRBJ2-7; d_call: -; cdr3_nt: TGTGCCAGCAGGGGCGACAGGACTTCCTACGAGCAGTACTTC; cdr3_aa: CASRGDRTSYEQYF
v_call: TRBV19; cdr3_length: 16; clone_size: -; j_call: TRBJ1-2; d_call: TRBD1; cdr3_nt: TGTGCCAGTAGCTCGGGGACAGGGCCACCCTCTTATGGCTACACCTTC; cdr3_aa: CASSSGTGPPSYGYTF
v_call: TRBV27; cdr3_length: 19; clone_size: -; j_call: TRBJ1-6; d_call: TRBD1; cdr3_nt: TGTGCCAGCAGTTTAAGGCCCCCAGGGGGCAATAGCTATAATTCACCCCTCCACTTT; cdr3_aa: CASSLRPPGGNSYNSPLHF
v_call: TRBV4-2; cdr3_length: 17; clone_size: -; j_call: TRBJ1-1; d_call: TRBD1; cdr3_nt: TGTGCCAGCAGCCAAAAACAGGGGGCGGTGGATCCGACTGAAGCTTTCTTT; cdr3_aa: CASSQKQGAVDPTEAFF
v_call: TRBV6-5; cdr3_length: 13; clone_size: few; j_call: TRBJ2-7; d_call: TRBD1; cdr3_nt: TGTGCCAGCACAAACCCGACAGGGTACGAGCAGTACTTC; cdr3_aa: CASTNPTGYEQYF
v_call: TRBV4-1; cdr3_length: 13; clone_size: -; j_call: TRBJ2-7; d_call: -; cdr3_nt: TGCGCCAGCAGCCAAGATGTCGGCTACGAGCAGTACTTC; cdr3_aa: CASSQDVGYEQYF
v_call: TRBV9; cdr3_length: 16; clone_size: -; j_call: TRBJ2-1; d_call: TRBD2; cdr3_nt: TGTGCCAGCAGCGTAGCTTCTAGCGGGGTATACAATGAGCAGTTCTTC; cdr3_aa: CASSVASSGVYNEQFF
v_call: TRBV5-1; cdr3_length: 13; clone_size: -; j_call: TRBJ1-1; d_call: -; cdr3_nt: TGCGCCAGCAGCCTGGACCCGAACACTGAAGCTTTCTTT; cdr3_aa: CASSLDPNTEAFF
v_call: TRBV5-8; cdr3_length: 17; clone_size: -; j_call: TRBJ1-2; d_call: TRBD1; cdr3_nt: TGTGCCAGCAGCTTTCGGGACAGGGCTGTTATTGGCTATGGCTACACCTTC; cdr3_aa: CASSFRDRAVIGYGYTF
v_call: TRBV9; cdr3_length: 14; clone_size: -; j_call: TRBJ1-1; d_call: -; cdr3_nt: TGTGCCAGCAGCTCGACGGGGTCCGGCACTGAAGCTTTCTTT; cdr3_aa: CASSSTGSGTEAFF
v_call: TRBV19; cdr3_length: 14; clone_size: -; j_call: TRBJ2-2; d_call: -; cdr3_nt: TGTGCCACCGAGAGCCTCAGGGACACCGGGGAGCTGTTTTTT; cdr3_aa: CATESLRDTGELFF
v_call: TRBV5-1; cdr3_length: 14; clone_size: -; j_call: TRBJ1-2; d_call: TRBD1; cdr3_nt: TGCGCCAGCAGCGACGGGACAGGGCAATATGGCTACACCTTC; cdr3_aa: CASSDGTGQYGYTF
v_call: TRBV5-8; cdr3_length: 13; clone_size: -; j_call: TRBJ1-5; d_call: -; cdr3_nt: TGTGCCAGCCCCGGGCAGGTCGATCAGCCCCAGCATTTT; cdr3_aa: CASPGQVDQPQHF
v_call: TRBV5-1; cdr3_length: 15; clone_size: -; j_call: TRBJ2-3; d_call: -; cdr3_nt: TGCGCCAGCAGCAGGGAGGGGGCTAGCACAGATACGCAGTATTTT; cdr3_aa: CASSREGASTDTQYF
v_call: TRBV16; cdr3_length: 16; clone_size: once; j_call: TRBJ1-2; d_call: TRBD1; cdr3_nt: TGTGCCAGCAGCCCCCCCCGGGACAGGAGAGTCTATGGCTACACCTTC; cdr3_aa: CASSPPRDRRVYGYTF
v_call: TRBV14; cdr3_length: 15; clone_size: once; j_call: TRBJ2-5; d_call: -; cdr3_nt: TGTGCCAGCAGCCAACCTCGGGCAGCCCAAGAGACCCAGTACTTC; cdr3_aa: CASSQPRAAQETQYF
v_call: TRBV19; cdr3_length: 13; clone_size: -; j_call: TRBJ1-1; d_call: -; cdr3_nt: TGTGCCAGTAGCCCAACAGGGACCACTGAAGCTTTCTTT; cdr3_aa: CASSPTGTTEAFF
v_call: TRBV5-4; cdr3_length: 15; clone_size: -; j_call: TRBJ2-3; d_call: -; cdr3_nt: TGTGCCAGCAGCTTGGGCTGGAAAGGGACAGATACGCAGTATTTT; cdr3_aa: CASSLGWKGTDTQYF